Below, 7 T cell receptor beta chains from the same sample are listed, as sequenced in a study of regulatory T cells in long-lasting Graves disease. Arm-PCR of CDR3 regions and iRepertoire HTBI primers were the basis on which TCR beta libraries were built. A single record per CDR3 protein comes from TCRdb applying MiXCR to the multiplex PCR reads. Seen here are roughly 440,000 distinct CDR3 sequences, 16% observed once, and the top ten hold about a quarter. The time point here: newly diagnosed GD, antithyroid drugs for less than 3 months. From RNA extracted from PBMCs, the TCR library was made. These same records also appear under a second study, on T cells in Graves' hyperthyroidism and ophthalmopathy.

Here the sequenced sample was peripheral blood mononuclear cells (PBMCs), taken at new diagnosis, from a patient treated with antithyroid drugs. All receptors come from a woman aged 18-35 years with Graves disease.

Ten or more counts support this clonotype. The rearrangement links TRBV6-9 to TRBJ2-7; TRBD2 aligns across 10 bases. The CDR3 is 15 amino acids. Trimming at V came to 3 bases and at J to 4 bases, leaving 6 bases not matched to a gene. Germline CDR1 is MNHGY and CDR2 is SVAAGI. CDR3 sequence reads: CASSYTSGRAYEQYF. The DNA for the CDR3 is TGTGCCAGCAGTTACACCAGCGGGAGGGCTTACGAGCAGTACTTC.

This clonotype was counted many times. The chain combines TRBV13 with TRBJ2-1, with TRBD1 matching 11 bases. Germline V gene sequence: CDR1 PRHDT, CDR2 FYEKMQ (reference sequence). The CDR3 has 14 residues. The V and J ends lost 4 bases and 6 bases, in that order; junction bases with no gene match: 2. The CDR3 reads CASSSGQGGNEQFF. CDR3 DNA sequence: TGTGCCAGCAGCTCGGGACAGGGGGGCAATGAGCAGTTCTTC.

Worth noting for this clonotype: A clone one base away is much larger, so this may be a read error. The chain employs TRBV28 and TRBJ2-1; the match to TRBD2 covers 8 bases. CDR1 is MDHEN, CDR2 SYDVKM, per germline. The CDR3 has 20 amino acids. The CDR3 coding sequence is TGTGCCTGCAGTTCCGTTTGGACAGTGCCGGGACTAGACTCCTACAATGAGCAGTTCTTC. This translates into CACSSVWTVPGLDSYNEQFF.

V gene TRBV12-3 or TRBV12-4 combines with J gene TRBJ2-2; 7 bases map to TRBD1. The CDR3 loop spans 16 amino acids. The V segment lost 1 base and the J segment 5 bases; nucleotides outside the gene matches: 7. The CDR3 reads CASSLGDSLGTGELFF. The CDR3 DNA sequence: TGTGCCAGCAGTTTAGGGGACAGCCTCGGAACCGGGGAGCTGTTTTTT.

In this sample, this clonotype turned up many times. V usage is TRBV12-3 or TRBV12-4 and J usage is TRBJ2-1, with 10 bases lining up with TRBD1. V shed 6 bases and J 6 bases; nucleotides not matched to a gene: 5. The CDR3 sequence is 14 residues long. CDR3 sequence reads: CASSDRGLINEQFF. CDR3 nucleotides: TGTGCCAGCAGCGACAGGGGGCTAATCAATGAGCAGTTCTTC.

This clonotype has a count of ten or more. The chain links TRBV5-1 to TRBJ1-1; possible D gene TRBD1, 5 bases. This CDR3 has 15 amino acids. Trimming cost V 0 bases and J 7 bases, with 16 bases left between them. Germline V gene data show CDR1 as SGHRS and CDR2 as YFSETQ. In DNA, the CDR3 is TGCGCCAGCAGCTTGGTGGGGCTGACCGAACTTGAAGCTTTCTTT. It is translated as CASSLVGLTELEAFF.

This clonotype was observed a handful of times. The V and J genes are TRBV5-1 and TRBJ2-5; 11 nucleotides match TRBD1. Germline V gene lookup returns CDR1 SGHRS and CDR2 YFSETQ. The CDR3 is 15 amino acids. Germline trimming cut 4 bases from V and 5 bases from J; bases unmatched to any gene: 7. CDR3 sequence (DNA): TGCGCCAGCAGCCCGGGACAGGGGGTTGGCGAGACCCAGTACTTC. This gives the protein CASSPGQGVGETQYF. Full variable domain (outside the CDR3, taken from reference TRBV5-1 and TRBJ2-5): KAGVTQTPRYLIKTRGQQVTLSCSPISGHRSVSWYQQTPGQGLQFLFEYFSETQRNKGNFPGRFSGRQFSNSRSEMNVSTLELGDSALYLCASSPGQGVGETQYFGPGTRLLVL.